These T cell receptor beta chains were read from a single sample in a study of cytomegalovirus exposure and HLA in healthy donors. Produced via immunoSEQ multiplex PCR; TCRdb's table is partial and in-frame only. The sample data list about 33,000 clones. Sequencing was done on a sample of PBMCs. All receptors derive from a woman between 40 and 50 years old in good health and CMV-seropositive. Both conserved end residues are part of each CDR3. Fields, in order: V gene, D gene, J gene, CDR3 DNA, CDR3 protein. D genes are given only for firm matches.

v_call: TRBV28
d_call: -
j_call: TRBJ1-2
cdr3_nt: TGTGCCAGCAGTCGACTAGGGCATGGCTACACCTTC
cdr3_aa: CASSRLGHGYTF

v_call: TRBV6-1
d_call: -
j_call: TRBJ1-1
cdr3_nt: TGTGCCAGCAGTGCCGTGTGGGGGGGGACTGAAGCTTTCTTT
cdr3_aa: CASSAVWGGTEAFF

v_call: TRBV11-1
d_call: -
j_call: TRBJ2-3
cdr3_nt: TGTGCCAGCAGCTTTTATGTAGGTGCGGGGGATACGCAGTATTTT
cdr3_aa: CASSFYVGAGDTQYF

v_call: TRBV7-9
d_call: TRBD2
j_call: TRBJ2-1
cdr3_nt: TGTGCCAGCAGCTTACTAGCGGGTTCCTACAATGAGCAGTTCTTC
cdr3_aa: CASSLLAGSYNEQFF

v_call: TRBV4-2
d_call: -
j_call: TRBJ1-3
cdr3_nt: TGTGCCAGCAGCCAAGAAAGGGGCAGTGGAAACACCATATATTTT
cdr3_aa: CASSQERGSGNTIYF

v_call: TRBV4-1
d_call: TRBD1
j_call: TRBJ1-2
cdr3_nt: TGCGCCAGCAGCCAAGAACTTGGGACAGGGGACTATGGCTACACCTTC
cdr3_aa: CASSQELGTGDYGYTF

v_call: TRBV10-3
d_call: -
j_call: TRBJ2-6
cdr3_nt: TGTGCCATCAGTGAAAAGGGACAACAATCTGGGGCCAACGTCCTGACTTTC
cdr3_aa: CAISEKGQQSGANVLTF

v_call: TRBV30
d_call: -
j_call: TRBJ1-2
cdr3_nt: TGTGCCTGGAGTGTTGGGAGGGCCACTGCTAACTATGGCTACACCTTC
cdr3_aa: CAWSVGRATANYGYTF

v_call: TRBV6-5
d_call: TRBD1
j_call: TRBJ1-5
cdr3_nt: TGTGCCAGCAGCCGCGGGACAGGGGATCAGCCCCAGCATTTT
cdr3_aa: CASSRGTGDQPQHF

v_call: TRBV28
d_call: TRBD2
j_call: TRBJ2-3
cdr3_nt: TGTGCCAGCAGTTTGGGCGGGAGGGCCTACTCAAGCACAGATACGCAGTATTTT
cdr3_aa: CASSLGGRAYSSTDTQYF

v_call: TRBV10-3
d_call: TRBD2
j_call: TRBJ2-3
cdr3_nt: TGTGCCATCCACCCGGGACTAGCGGGAGCCCGCACAGATACGCAGTATTTT
cdr3_aa: CAIHPGLAGARTDTQYF

v_call: TRBV14
d_call: -
j_call: TRBJ2-1
cdr3_nt: TGTGCCAGCAGCCCGAGAGGGAGAATCGCCTACAATGAGCAGTTCTTC
cdr3_aa: CASSPRGRIAYNEQFF

v_call: TRBV25-1
d_call: TRBD2
j_call: TRBJ2-5
cdr3_nt: TGTGCCAGCAGTAACCTGATCGGGGGGGACCAAGAGACCCAGTACTTC
cdr3_aa: CASSNLIGGDQETQYF

v_call: TRBV7-2
d_call: TRBD2
j_call: TRBJ2-7
cdr3_nt: TGTGCCAGCAGCTTAGTGGGGACTAGCGGGTACGAGCAGTACTTC
cdr3_aa: CASSLVGTSGYEQYF

v_call: TRBV7-8
d_call: -
j_call: TRBJ1-1
cdr3_nt: TGTGCCAGCACCCGGGGGGGGGCTTCACGGCGCACTGAAGCTTTCTTT
cdr3_aa: CASTRGGASRRTEAFF

v_call: TRBV7-8
d_call: -
j_call: TRBJ2-7
cdr3_nt: TGTGCCAGCAGCTTAGCTCTAGGGGGACGCGAGCAGTACTTC
cdr3_aa: CASSLALGGREQYF

v_call: TRBV19
d_call: -
j_call: TRBJ2-3
cdr3_nt: TGTGCCAGTACCGCGACAGATAGGGCCACAGATACGCAGTATTTT
cdr3_aa: CASTATDRATDTQYF

v_call: TRBV7-6
d_call: -
j_call: TRBJ2-3
cdr3_nt: TGTGCCAGCAGCCCGGAGGGCCGGAGCACAGATACGCAGTATTTT
cdr3_aa: CASSPEGRSTDTQYF

v_call: TRBV7-9
d_call: -
j_call: TRBJ2-7
cdr3_nt: TGTGCCAGCAGCTTAGCCGGACACCAGGCCCACGAGCAGTACTTC
cdr3_aa: CASSLAGHQAHEQYF

v_call: TRBV11-2
d_call: TRBD1
j_call: TRBJ2-7
cdr3_nt: TGTGCCAGCAGCGAGACAGGGTTCGGGCAGTACTTC
cdr3_aa: CASSETGFGQYF

v_call: TRBV20-1
d_call: -
j_call: TRBJ1-3
cdr3_nt: TGCAGTGCCAAGCGTGGAAACACCATATATTTT
cdr3_aa: CSAKRGNTIYF

v_call: TRBV12-5
d_call: TRBD1
j_call: TRBJ1-5
cdr3_nt: TGTGCTAGTGGTTTACGGGACAGGGGCCTTTATAGCAATCAGCCCCAGCATTTT
cdr3_aa: CASGLRDRGLYSNQPQHF

v_call: TRBV7-9
d_call: TRBD2
j_call: TRBJ2-3
cdr3_nt: TGTGCCAGCAGCTTAGATGGGCTAGCGGGAGGGCTGGACACAGATACGCAGTATTTT
cdr3_aa: CASSLDGLAGGLDTDTQYF

v_call: TRBV7-9
d_call: -
j_call: TRBJ2-7
cdr3_nt: TGTGCCAGCAGCCACGCAGCTAGTTACGAGCAGTACTTC
cdr3_aa: CASSHAASYEQYF

v_call: TRBV4-3
d_call: TRBD2
j_call: TRBJ2-1
cdr3_nt: TGCGCCAGCAGCCAAGCTAAGGGACTACCGAGCTCCGACAATGAGCAGTTCTTC
cdr3_aa: CASSQAKGLPSSDNEQFF

v_call: TRBV27
d_call: -
j_call: TRBJ2-5
cdr3_nt: TGTGCCAGCAGTTTGTTGGGGAGGGAGACCCAGTACTTC
cdr3_aa: CASSLLGRETQYF

v_call: TRBV18
d_call: -
j_call: TRBJ2-7
cdr3_nt: TGTGCCAGCTCACTTACAGACGGGGACTACGAGCAGTACTTC
cdr3_aa: CASSLTDGDYEQYF

v_call: TRBV10-1
d_call: -
j_call: TRBJ1-2
cdr3_nt: TGCGCCAGCAGTGTAACGCCCAGGGATGGCTACACCTTC
cdr3_aa: CASSVTPRDGYTF

v_call: TRBV10-3
d_call: TRBD1
j_call: TRBJ1-5
cdr3_nt: TGTGCCATCAGTGAGGGACAGGGGAAGCAGCCCCAGCATTTT
cdr3_aa: CAISEGQGKQPQHF

v_call: TRBV27
d_call: TRBD1
j_call: TRBJ2-7
cdr3_nt: TGTGCCAGCAGTAACTTGGGACAGATCTACGAGCAGTACTTC
cdr3_aa: CASSNLGQIYEQYF

v_call: TRBV7-9
d_call: -
j_call: TRBJ1-1
cdr3_nt: TGTGCCAGCAGCTTTAACCGGGACACCGGTGCAGCTTTCTTT
cdr3_aa: CASSFNRDTGAAFF

v_call: TRBV7-3
d_call: TRBD2
j_call: TRBJ2-7
cdr3_nt: TGTGCCAGCAGCTCCCCGACTAGCTCGAGGGACGAGCAGTACTTC
cdr3_aa: CASSSPTSSRDEQYF

v_call: TRBV28
d_call: -
j_call: TRBJ2-7
cdr3_nt: TGTGCCAGCAGTCCAGGAAAGGGGGACCGACTAGCCCCCAAGGCCTACGAGCAGTACTTC
cdr3_aa: CASSPGKGDRLAPKAYEQYF

v_call: TRBV6-5
d_call: TRBD1
j_call: TRBJ2-7
cdr3_nt: TGTGCCAGCAGTCCCCGGGACAGGTACTACGAGCAGTACTTC
cdr3_aa: CASSPRDRYYEQYF

v_call: TRBV30
d_call: -
j_call: TRBJ2-5
cdr3_nt: TGTGCCTGGAGTGTTAGGAGGGACCCAGGAGAGCAGTACTTC
cdr3_aa: CAWSVRRDPGEQYF

v_call: TRBV20-1
d_call: -
j_call: TRBJ1-1
cdr3_nt: TGCAGTGCATCGGTGCACACTGAAGCTTTCTTT
cdr3_aa: CSASVHTEAFF

v_call: TRBV6-5
d_call: -
j_call: TRBJ2-7
cdr3_nt: TGTGCCAGCAGGACCGGACGGACTTCCTACGAGCAGTACTTC
cdr3_aa: CASRTGRTSYEQYF

v_call: TRBV4-3
d_call: -
j_call: TRBJ2-7
cdr3_nt: TGCGCCAGCAGCCAAGACAGGGGCTACGAGCAGTACTTC
cdr3_aa: CASSQDRGYEQYF

v_call: TRBV6-4
d_call: -
j_call: TRBJ2-1
cdr3_nt: TGTGCCAGCAGCGACTCACAGGTGGGCGAGCAGTTCTTC
cdr3_aa: CASSDSQVGEQFF

v_call: TRBV21-1
d_call: -
j_call: TRBJ2-5
cdr3_nt: TGTGCCACCCAATACAGGGATCCACAGGAGACCCAGTACTTC
cdr3_aa: CATQYRDPQETQYF

v_call: TRBV9
d_call: TRBD2
j_call: TRBJ2-7
cdr3_nt: TGTGCCAGCAGCGTAGGGGGGGGACTAGCATCGACCTACGAGCAGTACTTC
cdr3_aa: CASSVGGGLASTYEQYF

v_call: TRBV6-5
d_call: -
j_call: TRBJ2-7
cdr3_nt: TGTGCCAGCAGTGAGACAGGCAGCTCCTACGAGCAGTACTTC
cdr3_aa: CASSETGSSYEQYF

v_call: TRBV25-1
d_call: -
j_call: TRBJ2-2
cdr3_nt: TGTGCCAGCAGTGTCCGAGGGGGGGCGAACACCGGGGAGCTGTTTTTT
cdr3_aa: CASSVRGGANTGELFF

v_call: TRBV7-6
d_call: TRBD2
j_call: TRBJ2-3
cdr3_nt: TGTGCCAGCAGCTTAAGCCCCTCCGGGACTAGCGGGAGGAGAAATACGCAGTATTTT
cdr3_aa: CASSLSPSGTSGRRNTQYF

v_call: TRBV28
d_call: -
j_call: TRBJ2-5
cdr3_nt: TGTGCCAGCAGTTACCTAGCCAAAGGGGAGACCCAGTACTTC
cdr3_aa: CASSYLAKGETQYF

v_call: TRBV18
d_call: TRBD1
j_call: TRBJ1-2
cdr3_nt: TGTGCCAGCTCGACAGGGTCCCCGTCCGGTGGCTACACCTTC
cdr3_aa: CASSTGSPSGGYTF